This T cell receptor beta chain is drawn from a study of cytomegalovirus exposure and HLA in healthy donors. Study overall: Prior work identified 95 million to 120 million unique TCR beta sequences in some 200 million T cells.

Germline V gene lookup returns CDR1 MNHNY and CDR2 SVGAGI (reference sequence). Trimming removed 8 bases at V and 2 bases at J, with 11 bases between. CDR3 size: 13 residues. Findings of the study overall: A later analysis linked a missense DCLRE1C variant to TCR beta V- and J-gene trimming. Earlier findings revealed that most TCR beta V segments proved productive either about 87% or about 30% of the time. A later analysis by the authors found several of the most significant clusters apparently linked to common viral pathogens.

On this clone itself: Its target is unknown.

A multiplex PCR was run with 60 Vbeta primers and 13 Jbeta primers. The data were produced by immunoSEQ multiplex PCR, yet TCRdb's version contains in-frame clones alone and is incomplete. The sample has about 130,000 clones; roughly 82% are singletons. This TCR derives from a man aged 45-65 years in good health and CMV-seronegative. The chain links TRBV6-6 to TRBJ2-3, with D maybe TRBD2 (5 bases). Source material: PBMCs. The CDR3 is CASFTGNTDTQYF. The CDR3, as DNA: TGTGCCAGCTTCACGGGGAACACAGATACGCAGTATTTT.